This is a list of T cell receptor beta chains from one sample in a study of T and B cells in COVID-19 patients. TCRdb reprocessed the multiplex PCR reads with MiXCR, giving one entry per CDR3 protein. This table has thousands of distinct CDR3 sequences, 25% to 35% appearing once. The sequenced sample consisted of blood. The receptors come from a human donor with active COVID-19. Each CDR3 is given with its conserved first and last residue. D genes are given only for firm matches. Where a row states a size, it is once, few, many or the class of an expanded clone; other rows omit it.

>TRBV19|TRBJ1-1|few|NA
CASSSLVVRGGTEAFF
TGTGCCAGTAGCTCCCTCGTTGTAAGGGGAGGCACTGAAGCTTTCTTT
>TRBV27|TRBJ1-3|few|TRBD1
CASSLSRDRGNTIYF
TGTGCCAGCAGTTTATCCCGGGACAGAGGAAACACCATATATTTT
>TRBV6-6|TRBJ2-7|NA|NA
CASSFLNEQYF
TGTGCCAGCAGTTTCCTCAACGAGCAGTACTTC
>TRBV19|TRBJ1-6|few|NA
CASSTGSYNSPLHF
TGTGCCAGTAGTACAGGGTCGTACAATTCACCCCTCCACTTT
>TRBV19|TRBJ2-6|medium-sized|NA
CASSMALSSYSGANVLTF
TGTGCCAGTAGTATGGCCCTTTCCTCTTACTCTGGGGCCAACGTCCTGACTTTC
>TRBV29-1|TRBJ2-5|large|NA
CSVAGETQYF
TGCAGCGTAGCGGGCGAGACCCAGTACTTC
>TRBV5-1|TRBJ2-4|NA|TRBD2
CASSRDTGLQTIQYF
TGCGCCAGCAGCCGCGATACGGGACTACAAACCATTCAGTACTTC
>TRBV24-1|TRBJ2-7|few|TRBD1
CATSDRDRGTLRF
TGTGCCACCAGTGACAGGGACAGGGGAACCCTTCGTTTC
>TRBV12-3/TRBV12-4|TRBJ2-3|few|TRBD2
CASTSGVGSTDTQYF
TGTGCCAGCACGAGCGGGGTGGGCTCCACAGATACGCAGTATTTT
>TRBV6-4|TRBJ2-3|NA|NA
CASSDVEGARDTQYF
TGTGCCAGCAGTGACGTGGAGGGGGCGAGGGATACGCAGTATTTT
>TRBV6-5|TRBJ2-1|NA|NA
CAITAADSYNEQFF
TGTGCCATCACTGCGGCAGACAGCTACAATGAGCAGTTCTTC
>TRBV12-3/TRBV12-4|TRBJ2-5|NA|NA
CASSFEGTVQETQYF
TGTGCCAGCAGTTTCGAAGGGACGGTCCAAGAGACCCAGTACTTC
>TRBV6-1|TRBJ2-2|few|TRBD2
CATATGRLPEELFF
TGTGCCACCGCCACCGGGAGGCTCCCCGAGGAGCTGTTTTTT
>TRBV15|TRBJ1-1|NA|TRBD1
CATSRQGQIKVEAFF
TGTGCCACCAGCAGACAGGGACAGATTAAAGTTGAAGCTTTCTTT
>TRBV19|TRBJ1-5|few|NA
CASKDRGNQPQHF
TGTGCCAGTAAGGATCGGGGTAATCAGCCCCAGCATTTT
>TRBV5-1|TRBJ2-1|NA|TRBD1
CASSRGTGYNEQFF
TGCGCCAGCAGCAGAGGGACAGGGTACAATGAGCAGTTCTTC
>TRBV19|TRBJ1-2|NA|TRBD1
CASKKDRESGYTF
TGTGCCAGTAAAAAGGACAGGGAGTCTGGCTACACCTTC
>TRBV11-2|TRBJ2-2|NA|NA
CATRDWPNTGELFF
TGTGCCACCAGGGACTGGCCGAACACCGGGGAGCTGTTTTTT
>TRBV10-3|TRBJ1-5|NA|TRBD1
CAISAGQTSNQPQHF
TGTGCCATCAGTGCGGGACAGACTAGCAATCAGCCCCAGCATTTT
>TRBV7-9|TRBJ1-4|NA|NA
CASSLGPMGANEKLFF
TGTGCCAGCAGCTTAGGGCCAATGGGGGCTAATGAAAAACTGTTTTTT
>TRBV6-1|TRBJ2-2|NA|NA
CASSYARGAGGELFF
TGTGCCAGCAGCTATGCACGGGGGGCTGGCGGGGAGCTGTTTTTT
>TRBV27|TRBJ1-1|few|NA
CASSFGPQGTEAFF
TGTGCCAGCAGTTTCGGGCCGCAGGGCACTGAAGCTTTCTTT
>TRBV27|TRBJ2-3|medium-sized|TRBD2
CASSLGLARDTQYF
TGTGCCAGCAGTCTCGGACTAGCTAGAGATACGCAGTATTTT
>TRBV5-6|TRBJ2-1|NA|TRBD2
CASSSGRGGGNEQFF
TGTGCCAGCAGCTCCGGGAGGGGGGGAGGAAATGAGCAGTTCTTC
>TRBV29-1|TRBJ2-1|large|NA
CSVSTGRLNEQFF
TGCAGCGTGTCGACAGGCCGCTTGAATGAGCAGTTCTTC
>TRBV19|TRBJ1-1|few|TRBD1
CASSIGAGQSTIEAFF
TGTGCCAGTAGTATAGGGGCGGGACAGAGTACTATTGAAGCTTTCTTT
>TRBV20-1|TRBJ2-3|NA|TRBD1
CSAQTGTGGSNTQYF
TGCAGTGCGCAGACGGGTACAGGGGGCAGCAATACGCAGTATTTT
>TRBV10-3|TRBJ2-4|once|NA
CAISEERRGKNIQYF
TGTGCCATCAGTGAGGAGAGAAGGGGCAAAAACATTCAGTACTTC
>TRBV6-5|TRBJ1-1|NA|NA
CASYWGREAFF
TGTGCCAGCTATTGGGGCCGTGAAGCTTTCTTT
>TRBV5-5|TRBJ2-2|medium-sized|TRBD1
CASSLTTGDTGELFF
TGTGCCAGCAGCTTGACTACAGGGGATACCGGGGAGCTGTTTTTT
>TRBV7-9|TRBJ2-7|NA|TRBD1
CASSLQGVSYEQYF
TGTGCCAGCAGCTTACAGGGGGTCTCCTACGAGCAGTACTTC
>TRBV12-3/TRBV12-4|TRBJ1-4|NA|TRBD1
CASSFDRAADEKLFF
TGTGCCAGCAGTTTCGACAGGGCAGCGGATGAAAAACTGTTTTTT
>TRBV6-6|TRBJ2-2|NA|TRBD2
CASSYPARGVLAGELFF
TGTGCCAGCAGTTATCCGGCGCGGGGGGTTTTAGCCGGGGAGCTGTTTTTT
>TRBV13|TRBJ1-2|NA|NA
CASSYPPGTFPFGYTF
TGTGCCAGCAGTTATCCGCCAGGGACCTTTCCGTTTGGCTACACCTTC
>TRBV19|TRBJ2-7|medium-sized|NA
CASSIGSYHEQYF
TGTGCCAGTAGTATTGGCAGCTACCACGAGCAGTACTTC
>TRBV6-6|TRBJ1-1|NA|TRBD1
CASSTGQGGRTEAFF
TGTGCCAGCAGTACCGGACAGGGGGGTCGCACTGAAGCTTTCTTT
>TRBV19|TRBJ2-3|medium-sized|NA
CASNTLGGTDTQYF
TGTGCCAGTAACACACTCGGGGGCACAGATACGCAGTATTTT
>TRBV7-2|TRBJ2-1|few|NA
CASSLVQGRGYNEQFF
TGTGCCAGCAGCTTAGTCCAGGGGCGGGGTTACAATGAGCAGTTCTTC
>TRBV7-9|TRBJ2-1|NA|TRBD1
CASSQRQGMRNEQFF
TGTGCCAGCAGCCAACGACAGGGAATGCGGAATGAGCAGTTCTTC
>TRBV5-6|TRBJ2-2|few|NA
CASSLGSRVTGELFF
TGTGCCAGCAGCTTGGGTAGCAGGGTCACCGGGGAGCTGTTTTTT
>TRBV29-1|TRBJ2-2|large|NA
CSVASAGELFF
TGCAGCGTTGCCAGCGCTGGGGAGCTGTTTTTT
>TRBV5-6|TRBJ1-4|NA|NA
CASSRLPGSYNEKLFF
TGTGCCAGCAGCCGGCTTCCGGGATCTTATAATGAAAAACTGTTTTTT
>TRBV6-1|TRBJ2-7|few|NA
CASSEALGWIGASNSYEQYF
TGTGCCAGCAGTGAAGCGCTTGGGTGGATTGGGGCGTCTAACTCCTACGAGCAGTACTTC
>TRBV5-6|TRBJ2-5|NA|NA
CASSLARAQEETQYF
TGTGCCAGCAGCTTAGCCAGGGCCCAAGAAGAGACCCAGTACTTC
>TRBV7-2|TRBJ1-5|NA|NA
CASSLDRGNQPQHF
TGTGCCAGCAGCTTAGACAGGGGCAATCAGCCCCAGCATTTT
>TRBV5-1|TRBJ1-4|few|NA
CASSGSQGEKLFF
TGCGCCAGCAGCGGGTCTCAGGGGGAAAAACTGTTTTTT
>TRBV6-5|TRBJ1-3|few|NA
CATGDGGNTIYF
TGTGCCACTGGGGACGGAGGAAACACCATATATTTT
>TRBV6-5|TRBJ2-5|few|NA
CASSYGGLETQYF
TGTGCCAGCAGTTATGGGGGCCTGGAGACCCAGTACTTC
>TRBV7-3|TRBJ2-5|NA|TRBD2
CASSGTSGRGETQYF
TGTGCCAGCAGTGGGACTAGCGGGAGGGGAGAGACCCAGTACTTC
>TRBV18|TRBJ2-5|few|TRBD2
CASLRSGGDQETQYF
TGTGCCAGCCTCCGTAGCGGGGGGGACCAAGAGACCCAGTACTTC
>TRBV6-5|TRBJ2-2|medium-sized|NA
CASSGQGGAGELFF
TGTGCCAGCAGTGGACAGGGAGGGGCCGGGGAGCTGTTTTTT
>TRBV27|TRBJ2-5|medium-sized|NA
CASSSNREGETQYF
TGTGCCAGCAGTTCGAACAGGGAAGGAGAGACCCAGTACTTC
>TRBV6-1|TRBJ2-3|NA|NA
CASSSLSTDTQYF
TGTGCCAGCAGCAGCCTTAGCACAGATACGCAGTATTTT
>TRBV6-2/TRBV6-3|TRBJ1-2|few|NA
CASSSPERVRLRGYTF
TGTGCCAGCAGTTCACCGGAGCGGGTCCGGCTGAGAGGCTACACCTTC
>TRBV20-1|TRBJ1-5|NA|NA
CSARWDNSNQPQHF
TGCAGTGCTAGATGGGACAATAGCAATCAGCCCCAGCATTTT
>TRBV27|TRBJ1-5|few|NA
CASSLAGLRNQPQHF
TGTGCCAGCAGTTTAGCGGGTCTACGCAATCAGCCCCAGCATTTT
>TRBV6-2/TRBV6-3|TRBJ2-2|NA|TRBD1
CTSSSRQGPTNTGELFF
TGTACCAGCAGTTCCAGACAGGGCCCTACGAACACCGGGGAGCTGTTTTTT